Listed below are T cell receptor beta chains from one sample, sequenced in a study of blood T cells in healthy people across ages. In TCRdb, the 5' RACE reads were re-called with MiXCR into one record per CDR3 protein. The sample contains hundreds of thousands of distinct CDR3 sequences, under 25% of which appear only once. Sequenced sample: blood. The receptors here all came from an older man in good health. The CDR3 runs from the conserved cysteine through the conserved F or W. The order of the fields is clone size, D gene, V gene, J gene, CDR3 DNA, CDR3 protein. A D gene is named only where the DNA matches it firmly. Clone size, where shown, is once, few, many, or a class for clones that have expanded.

abundance: once; d_gene: TRBD1; v_gene: TRBV10-2; j_gene: TRBJ2-7; CDR3nt: TGCGCCAGCAGTGTTCAGGGGGCCTACGAGCAGTACTTC; CDR3aa: CASSVQGAYEQYF
abundance: many; d_gene: NA; v_gene: TRBV29-1; j_gene: TRBJ1-2; CDR3nt: TGCAGCGTTGAAGAGGGGGTTAACTATGGCTACACCTTC; CDR3aa: CSVEEGVNYGYTF
abundance: NA; d_gene: NA; v_gene: TRBV7-2; j_gene: TRBJ2-3; CDR3nt: TGTGCCAGCAGCTCAGAGATGGCAGATACGCAGTATTTT; CDR3aa: CASSSEMADTQYF
abundance: few; d_gene: NA; v_gene: TRBV6-1; j_gene: TRBJ2-5; CDR3nt: TGTGCCAGCAGTGAACAACTACAAGAGACCCAGTACTTC; CDR3aa: CASSEQLQETQYF
abundance: many; d_gene: NA; v_gene: TRBV28; j_gene: TRBJ1-1; CDR3nt: TGTGCCAGCAGTTTCGGGTCCAACACTGAAGCTTTCTTT; CDR3aa: CASSFGSNTEAFF
abundance: NA; d_gene: TRBD2; v_gene: TRBV5-1; j_gene: TRBJ2-7; CDR3nt: TGCGCCAGCAGCCCGGGACTAGTGGAACCCTCCTACGAGCAGTACTTC; CDR3aa: CASSPGLVEPSYEQYF
abundance: few; d_gene: TRBD1; v_gene: TRBV20-1; j_gene: TRBJ1-1; CDR3nt: TGCAGTGCACCCCAATCGACAGGGCGAGCTTTCTTT; CDR3aa: CSAPQSTGRAFF
abundance: few; d_gene: TRBD1; v_gene: TRBV7-2; j_gene: TRBJ2-2; CDR3nt: TGTGCCAGCAGCCGAGGAAGGGGGCGCGACGGGGAGCTGTTTTTT; CDR3aa: CASSRGRGRDGELFF
abundance: many; d_gene: TRBD2; v_gene: TRBV29-1; j_gene: TRBJ2-1; CDR3nt: TGCAGCGTTGCGGGGACTAGCGGGAATGGTGAGCAGTTCTTC; CDR3aa: CSVAGTSGNGEQFF
abundance: NA; d_gene: TRBD2; v_gene: TRBV7-3; j_gene: TRBJ2-1; CDR3nt: TGTGCCAGCAGCTCTAGCGGTTACGATGAGCAGTTCTTC; CDR3aa: CASSSSGYDEQFF
abundance: NA; d_gene: TRBD2; v_gene: TRBV7-2; j_gene: TRBJ2-1; CDR3nt: TGTGCCAGCAGAATTAGCGGGAAATCCTACAATGAGCAGTTCTTC; CDR3aa: CASRISGKSYNEQFF
abundance: NA; d_gene: TRBD1; v_gene: TRBV27; j_gene: TRBJ2-2; CDR3nt: TGTGCCAGCAATCTCAGACAGGGCTCCGGGGAGCTGTTTTTT; CDR3aa: CASNLRQGSGELFF
abundance: NA; d_gene: NA; v_gene: TRBV7-9; j_gene: TRBJ1-4; CDR3nt: TGTGCCAGCAGCTTAGCAGAAGCAACTAATGAAAAACTGTTTTTT; CDR3aa: CASSLAEATNEKLFF
abundance: few; d_gene: NA; v_gene: TRBV28; j_gene: TRBJ2-1; CDR3nt: TGTGCCAGCAGTTTATCGGGCAGGGGATGGTCTTCGTCCTACAATGAGCAGTTCTTC; CDR3aa: CASSLSGRGWSSSYNEQFF
abundance: few; d_gene: NA; v_gene: TRBV7-9; j_gene: TRBJ2-2; CDR3nt: TGTGCCAGCAGCTTAGACAGCACCCGGGAGCTGTTTTTT; CDR3aa: CASSLDSTRELFF
abundance: NA; d_gene: TRBD1; v_gene: TRBV28; j_gene: TRBJ2-1; CDR3nt: TGTGCCAGCGGGGCCACGACAGGGGGCCAACGTATTGAGCAGTTCTTC; CDR3aa: CASGATTGGQRIEQFF
abundance: NA; d_gene: NA; v_gene: TRBV6-5; j_gene: TRBJ2-7; CDR3nt: TGTGCCAGCAGTAGGGCAGGGGAGGCTCTCGAGCAGTACTTC; CDR3aa: CASSRAGEALEQYF
abundance: few; d_gene: TRBD1; v_gene: TRBV28; j_gene: TRBJ1-3; CDR3nt: TGTGCCAGCAGTTTCTTCGGGACAGCTAATTCTGGAAACACCATATATTTT; CDR3aa: CASSFFGTANSGNTIYF
abundance: NA; d_gene: NA; v_gene: TRBV28; j_gene: TRBJ2-1; CDR3nt: TGTGCCAGCAGTCCCCGGCGCCCAAGCTCCTACAATGAGCAGTTCTTC; CDR3aa: CASSPRRPSSYNEQFF
abundance: NA; d_gene: NA; v_gene: TRBV21-1; j_gene: TRBJ2-5; CDR3nt: TGTGCCAGCAGCAAGCAGGGCGTTAAAGAGACCCAGTACTTC; CDR3aa: CASSKQGVKETQYF
abundance: few; d_gene: NA; v_gene: TRBV27; j_gene: TRBJ2-7; CDR3nt: TGTGCCAGCAGCCGAGGGGCGCAGGCCTACGAGCAGTACTTC; CDR3aa: CASSRGAQAYEQYF
abundance: few; d_gene: TRBD1; v_gene: TRBV7-6; j_gene: TRBJ2-1; CDR3nt: TGTGCCAGCAGCAGCCGGGACAGTGGGGACAATGAGCAGTTCTTC; CDR3aa: CASSSRDSGDNEQFF
abundance: few; d_gene: NA; v_gene: TRBV27; j_gene: TRBJ1-1; CDR3nt: TGTGCCAGCAGTTTAGGGGCGTTGGTGGACACTGAAGCTTTCTTT; CDR3aa: CASSLGALVDTEAFF
abundance: few; d_gene: TRBD1; v_gene: TRBV29-1; j_gene: TRBJ1-1; CDR3nt: TGCTGCGCCGGGACAGCGAACACTGAAGCTTTCTTT; CDR3aa: CCAGTANTEAFF
abundance: NA; d_gene: TRBD2; v_gene: TRBV6-6; j_gene: TRBJ2-3; CDR3nt: TGTGCCAGCAGTATGGCTAGCGGGCTCACAGATACGCAGTATTTT; CDR3aa: CASSMASGLTDTQYF
abundance: NA; d_gene: TRBD2; v_gene: TRBV3-1; j_gene: TRBJ2-1; CDR3nt: TGTGCCAGCAGCCCGGGACTAGCGGGAGGGCCTTATGAGCAGTTCTTC; CDR3aa: CASSPGLAGGPYEQFF
abundance: NA; d_gene: NA; v_gene: TRBV6-2/TRBV6-3; j_gene: TRBJ2-7; CDR3nt: TGTGCCAGCAGTTACTCATGGAACTCCTACGAGCAGTACTTC; CDR3aa: CASSYSWNSYEQYF
abundance: NA; d_gene: TRBD2; v_gene: TRBV5-1; j_gene: TRBJ2-1; CDR3nt: TGCGCCAGCAGCTTGGCGGGACTAGCGGGAGGCCGCATTGATGAGCAGTTCTTC; CDR3aa: CASSLAGLAGGRIDEQFF
abundance: NA; d_gene: NA; v_gene: TRBV29-1; j_gene: TRBJ2-1; CDR3nt: TGCAGCGTTGACGGTTTCCTAGGCGATGAGCAGTTCTTC; CDR3aa: CSVDGFLGDEQFF
abundance: few; d_gene: NA; v_gene: TRBV20-1; j_gene: TRBJ2-5; CDR3nt: TGCAGTGCTAGATTTGGCTTCGAGACCCAGTACTTC; CDR3aa: CSARFGFETQYF
abundance: few; d_gene: TRBD2; v_gene: TRBV7-8; j_gene: TRBJ2-1; CDR3nt: TGTGCCAGCAGCGAACCGGGCGGGAGGGCCGTCAATGAGCAGTTCTTC; CDR3aa: CASSEPGGRAVNEQFF
abundance: few; d_gene: TRBD1; v_gene: TRBV12-3/TRBV12-4; j_gene: TRBJ1-2; CDR3nt: TGTGCCAGCAGCGACACTCCCGGGACAGGGGCCTATGGCTACACCTTC; CDR3aa: CASSDTPGTGAYGYTF
abundance: few; d_gene: NA; v_gene: TRBV6-1; j_gene: TRBJ2-3; CDR3nt: TGTGCCACCGTAAGCACCACAGATACGCAGTATTTT; CDR3aa: CATVSTTDTQYF